The T cell receptor beta chain under discussion was sequenced for a study of Graves' ophthalmopathy and Graves' hyperthyroidism. As for the study in general: Specimen type is peripheral blood, obtained at initial diagnosis before any treatment.

This clonotype was picked up one time. Its antigen is currently unknown. A much larger clone differs from this one at a single base, so this may be a read error. Clinical symptoms and serum thyroxine were used for diagnosis; TRAb, thyroid ultrasound and orbital computed tomography were also relied on. Overall study findings and caveats: In blood appeared most of the expanded thyroid clonotypes whose frequency exceeded 0.001. In separating ophthalmopathy from stable hyperthyroidism, a 13-signature model achieved nearly 90% sensitivity and over 80% specificity.

Investigators amplified TCR beta CDR3 regions from RNA transcripts. HTBI-primed first-round RT-PCR preceded second-round multiplex PCR. Using its own MiXCR run on the multiplex PCR reads, TCRdb lists one record per CDR3 protein. Of almost 750,000 distinct CDR3 sequences in the sample, roughly 40% were seen once. Germline lookup yields CDR1 SGHDT and CDR2 YYEEEE. The CDR3 contains 13 residues. The V gene is TRBV5-6, the J gene TRBJ2-7, with D tentatively TRBD1 (6 bases). The sequence was obtained from an adult man with Graves' ophthalmopathy. Specimen: peripheral blood. The chain's CDR3 is CASRLGTSYEQHF. The DNA for the CDR3 is TGTGCCAGCAGACTAGGGACATCCTACGAGCAGCACTTC. The full variable domain, completed using reference TRBV5-6 and TRBJ2-7, is DAGVTQSPTHLIKTRGQQVTLRCSPKSGHDTVSWYQQALGQGPQFIFQYYEEEERQRGNFPDRFSGHQFPNYSSELNVNALLLGDSALYLCASRLGTSYEQHFGPGTRLTVT.